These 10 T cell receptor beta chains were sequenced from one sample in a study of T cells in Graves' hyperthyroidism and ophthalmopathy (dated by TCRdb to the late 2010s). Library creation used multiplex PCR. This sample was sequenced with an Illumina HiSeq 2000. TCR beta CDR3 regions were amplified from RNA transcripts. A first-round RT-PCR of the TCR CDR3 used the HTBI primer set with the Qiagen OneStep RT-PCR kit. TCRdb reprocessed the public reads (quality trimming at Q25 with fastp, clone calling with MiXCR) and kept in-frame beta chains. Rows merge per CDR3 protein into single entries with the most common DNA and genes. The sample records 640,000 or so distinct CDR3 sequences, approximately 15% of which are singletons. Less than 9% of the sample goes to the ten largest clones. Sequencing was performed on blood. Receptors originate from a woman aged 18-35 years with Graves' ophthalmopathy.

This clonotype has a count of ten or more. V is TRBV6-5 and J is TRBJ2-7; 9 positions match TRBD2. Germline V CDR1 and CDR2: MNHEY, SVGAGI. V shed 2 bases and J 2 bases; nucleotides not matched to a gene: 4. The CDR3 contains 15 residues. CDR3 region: CASSYLKRGAYEQYF. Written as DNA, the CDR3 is TGTGCCAGCAGTTACCTTAAGCGGGGGGCCTACGAGCAGTACTTC.

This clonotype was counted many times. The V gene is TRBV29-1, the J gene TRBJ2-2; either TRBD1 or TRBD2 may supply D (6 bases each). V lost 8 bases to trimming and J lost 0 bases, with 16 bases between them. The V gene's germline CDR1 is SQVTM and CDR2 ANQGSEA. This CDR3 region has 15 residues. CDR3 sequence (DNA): TGCAGCTGCCAGTCCGGGGGCACGAACACCGGGGAGCTGTTTTTT. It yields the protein CSCQSGGTNTGELFF.

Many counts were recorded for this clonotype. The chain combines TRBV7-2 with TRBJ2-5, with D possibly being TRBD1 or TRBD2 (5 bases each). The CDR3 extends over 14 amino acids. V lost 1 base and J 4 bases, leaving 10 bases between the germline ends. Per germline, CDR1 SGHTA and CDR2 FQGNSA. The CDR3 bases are TGTGCCAGCAGCTTAGTTGGGGGTGCAGAGACCCAGTACTTC. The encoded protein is CASSLVGGAETQYF.

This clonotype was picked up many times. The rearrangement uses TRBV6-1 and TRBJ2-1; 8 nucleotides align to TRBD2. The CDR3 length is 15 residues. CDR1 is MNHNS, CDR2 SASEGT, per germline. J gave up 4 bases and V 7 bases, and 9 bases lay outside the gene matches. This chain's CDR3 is CASINREGGYNEQFF. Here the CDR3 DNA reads TGTGCCAGCATCAATCGGGAGGGCGGGTACAATGAGCAGTTCTTC.

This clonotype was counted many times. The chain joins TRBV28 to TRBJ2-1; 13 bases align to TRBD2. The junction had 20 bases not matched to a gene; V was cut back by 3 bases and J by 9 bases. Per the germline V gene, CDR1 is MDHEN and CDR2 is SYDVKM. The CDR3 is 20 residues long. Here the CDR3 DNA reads TGTGCCAGCAGTTTCTCCCGACTAGCGGGAGGAAGGGGTTCACACGGTGAGCAGTTCTTC. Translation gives CASSFSRLAGGRGSHGEQFF.

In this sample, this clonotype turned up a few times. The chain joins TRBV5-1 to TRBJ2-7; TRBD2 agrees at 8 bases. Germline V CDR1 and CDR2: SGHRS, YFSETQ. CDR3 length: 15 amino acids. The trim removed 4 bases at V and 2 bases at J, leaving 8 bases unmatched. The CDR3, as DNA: TGCGCCAGCAGCCCCGGGGGGGGAGGGCCCTACGAGCAGTACTTC. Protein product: CASSPGGGGPYEQYF.

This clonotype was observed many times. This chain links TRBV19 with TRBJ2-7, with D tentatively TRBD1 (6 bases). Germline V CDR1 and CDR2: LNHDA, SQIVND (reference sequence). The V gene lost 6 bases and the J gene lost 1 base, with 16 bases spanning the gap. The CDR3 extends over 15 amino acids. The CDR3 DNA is TGTGCCAGTAGCCTCACTGGACAGTCATCCTACGAGCAGTACTTC. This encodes CASSLTGQSSYEQYF.

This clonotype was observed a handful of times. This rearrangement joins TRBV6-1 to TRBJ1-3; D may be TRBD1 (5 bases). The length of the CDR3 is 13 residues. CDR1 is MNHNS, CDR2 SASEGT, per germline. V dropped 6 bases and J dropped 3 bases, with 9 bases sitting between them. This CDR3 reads CASRTGFGNTIYF. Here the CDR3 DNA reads TGTGCCAGCAGAACAGGTTTTGGAAACACCATATATTTT.

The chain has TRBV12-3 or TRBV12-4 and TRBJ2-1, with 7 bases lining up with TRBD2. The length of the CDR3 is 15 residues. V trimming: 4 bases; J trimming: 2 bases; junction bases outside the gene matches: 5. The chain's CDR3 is CASSYGGSPYNEQFF. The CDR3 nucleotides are TGTGCCAGCAGTTACGGGGGGAGCCCCTACAATGAGCAGTTCTTC.

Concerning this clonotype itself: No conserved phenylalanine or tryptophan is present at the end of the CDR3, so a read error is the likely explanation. CDR3 bases: TGCAGTGCTAGTCCGGGACTAGCGGGAGTATACGAGCAGTACCTC. This gives the protein CSASPGLAGVYEQYL. The gene calls are TRBV20-1 and TRBJ2-7; 14 nucleotides match TRBD2. CDR3 length: 15 residues. Germline trimming cut 3 bases from V and 4 bases from J; bases unmatched to any gene: 5. CDR1 and CDR2 (germline): DFQATT, SNEGSKA (reference sequence).